This passage covers 3 T cell receptor beta chains from one sample sequenced in a study of CD8 T cells in ankylosing spondylitis (dated by TCRdb to the late 2010s). The library relied on 5' RACE. The sequencer listed for this sample is Illumina HiSeq 2500. The public reads were reanalyzed by TCRdb: fastp trimming at Q25, MiXCR alignment, in-frame beta chains only. Under each unique CDR3 protein, matching rows form one entry showing the most common genes and DNA. The sample table holds around 250,000 distinct CDR3 sequences, of which roughly 32% were seen once. Approximately 4% of the sample is in the top ten clones. Sequenced input: blood, either unsorted or a sorted T cell fraction (not recorded which). The receptors stem from a male donor with ankylosing spondylitis or in good health (not recorded which).

CDR3 DNA: TGCAGCGTTGAAGATTGGGGAGGAGGGACAGCCCATCAAGGAGGCTACGAGCAGTACTTC. Encoded protein: CSVEDWGGGTAHQGGYEQYF. The J gene is TRBJ2-7, the V gene TRBV29-1, with a weak D call TRBD1 (7 bases). Per the germline V gene, CDR1 is SQVTM and CDR2 is ANQGSEA. The CDR3 is 20 residues long. Trimming removed 0 bases from V and 3 bases from J, with 30 bases in between.

This clonotype turned up a few times. The chain employs TRBV20-1 and TRBJ2-1; D gene unclear. Germline loops: CDR1 DFQATT, CDR2 SNEGSKA (reference sequence). The CDR3 contains 12 residues. The V and J ends lost 1 base and 7 bases respectively, with 8 bases between them. The CDR3, as DNA: TGCAGTGCTAGAGTGCTAAGGAATGAGCAGTTCTTC. This sequence encodes CSARVLRNEQFF.

The V call is TRBV6-5, the J call TRBJ2-1, with D unclear. The CDR3 covers 17 residues. CDR1 and CDR2 from the germline V gene are MNHEY and SVGAGI. Trimming removed 4 bases from V and 0 bases from J, with 16 bases in between. The CDR3 coding sequence is TGTGCCAGCAGTTTTCTGTCGTCCCCGGCCTCCTACAATGAGCAGTTCTTC. Its translation: CASSFLSSPASYNEQFF.